Described below is a single TCR beta chain sequence and its context. This record belongs to a study of blood T cell repertoires in COVID-19. In the study overall: The cDNA or gDNA used as material had been derived from T cells, B-cell-depleted T cells, or PBMCs.

Germline V gene lookup returns CDR1 LGHDT and CDR2 YNNKEL (reference sequence). The CDR3 is 13 amino acids. The V gene lost 1 base and the J gene lost 5 bases, with 8 bases spanning the gap. Seattle participants joined during active infection and were tracked over time. Authors' data handling: Amplified reference gene primers provided the basis for estimating nucleated cell counts. Sequencing used immunoSEQ multiplex PCR; TCRdb keeps in-frame clones, though not all of them. V, J and clone size derive from that table, while D and trimming were established from the DNA sequence. The sample contains 200,000 to 300,000 clones, approximately 80% of which appear only once.

The sequencing sample was made of peripheral blood. The receptor's source is a woman aged 80 or over with COVID-19, enrolled during active disease. The chain employs TRBV3-1 (or the pseudogene TRBV3-2) and TRBJ1-1; D not resolved. The CDR3 coding sequence is TGTGCCAGCAGCCAAGTAACGGGGACTGAAGCTTTCTTT. It codes for CASSQVTGTEAFF.